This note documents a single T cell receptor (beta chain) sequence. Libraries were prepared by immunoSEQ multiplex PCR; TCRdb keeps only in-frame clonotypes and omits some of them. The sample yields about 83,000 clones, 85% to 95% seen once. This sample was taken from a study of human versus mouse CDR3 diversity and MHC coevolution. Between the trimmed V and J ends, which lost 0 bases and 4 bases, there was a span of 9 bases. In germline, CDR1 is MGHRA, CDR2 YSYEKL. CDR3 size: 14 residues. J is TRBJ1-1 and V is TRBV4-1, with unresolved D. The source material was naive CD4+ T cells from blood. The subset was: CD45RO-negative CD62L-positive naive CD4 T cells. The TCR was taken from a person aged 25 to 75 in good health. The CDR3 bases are TGCGCCAGCAGCCAAGAGGCGGGTCGCACTGAAGCTTTCTTT. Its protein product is CASSQEAGRTEAFF.